There are many counts of the clone carrying this TCR beta chain. Its specificity is unknown. The source of the sample is a study of T-cell memory formation after mild COVID-19. Per the germline V gene, CDR1 is SGHTA and CDR2 is FQGNSA. The CDR3 consists of 11 residues. The germline V and J ends were trimmed by 8 bases and 4 bases, with 7 bases remaining between them. A 5'RACE reaction primed in the constant segment made cDNA libraries of TCR alpha and TCR beta, and these carried sample barcodes and UMIs. TCRdb ran MiXCR on the 5' RACE reads and lists one entry per CDR3 protein. The repertoire holds roughly 350,000 distinct CDR3 sequences, with 12% to 15% as singletons. General observations from the study: Cross-reactive memory seemingly joined, as some responding clones were found in pre-infection memory.

The chain couples TRBV7-2 to TRBJ2-3; possibly TRBD2 for D (6 bases). This TCR came from a man aged 18 to 30 who had mild COVID-19 (a few samples of this study predate the infection). Cell type and time point are not known. Sequencing was performed on PBMCs or a T cell subset sorted from them (not recorded which). CDR3 DNA: TGTGCCAGCGGGGAGGCAGATACGCAGTATTTT. This sequence encodes CASGEADTQYF.